This record covers a single TCR beta chain. What this receptor recognizes is not known. No base-level quality is on record; no much larger clone is a single base apart. Sequencing of the TRB variable region was done with the immunoSEQ hsTCRB v3.0 assay at survey level resolution. The targeted TRB sequencing depth was roughly 40,000-55,000 T-cell genomes per sample. An Illumina MiSeq with a v3 150-cycle kit was used to sequence the pooled TRB libraries. Concerning the study's data processing: Analysis of repertoires was carried out in R inside a reproducible Nextflow workflow spanning QC, data transformation and analysis. LymphoSeq2, an R package for exploring AIRR-Seq data, was used to implement custom analyses. After excluding several samples that yielded fewer than 5000 total TRB sequences, fewer than 200 HIV repertoires remained for analysis. Among the approximately 190 retained HIV repertoires, about 60 were collected before ART initiation and 120 to 130 were collected after ART initiation. Each repertoire was downsampled to 5000 TRB nucleotide sequences, and summary statistics were averaged across 100 downsampling iterations. Only TRB sequences with CDR3 regions of at least seven amino acids were retained for analysis. Two measures captured diversity: a Shannon entropy-derived clonality score and the Gini coefficient. In repertoire networks, the top 5000 CDR3 amino acid sequences were linked whenever an edit distance of one separated two sequences. GLIPH2 predicted antigen specificity groups and MHC restriction for TRB CDR3 amino acid sequences. To flag known CMV, EBV, HIV or tissue antigen associations, CDR3 amino acid sequences were matched against VDJdb and McPAS-TCR. Pre-ART, post-ART and control groups were compared with Wilcoxon signed-rank tests and Holm-Bonferroni correction. The source is immuneACCESS, and TCRdb retained only in-frame sequences with V and J called. Part of the clones is not carried over; for the studies checked, unresolved V genes explain less than half of this, and the remainder is unexplained. That table supplies the V and J calls and clone size; D and trimming were determined from the DNA. The sample table contains tens of thousands of clones; only one count was recorded for around 93% of them. The top ten clonotypes cover about 2.5% of the sample.

The sample is drawn from a study of long-term antiretroviral therapy in people with HIV (dated by TCRdb to about 2022). Background on the whole study: Collection of the earliest samples took place about a decade ahead of the 2015 WHO recommendation for immediate ART, at a time when ART was typically delayed until CD4 counts fell. This retrospective serial study examined whether starting ART and sustained HIV suppression were associated with changes in the composition and diversity of the TRB repertoire in peripheral blood. Of the roughly 30 participants with HIV, approximately twelve were female. No cross-contamination during QIAcube processing turned up in test extractions that ran a monoclonal T-cell line alongside about 35 polyclonal samples. A total of fewer than 250 cryopreserved PBMC samples came from 25 to 35 adults with confirmed HIV infection and were collected serially over a mean of about 6 years (range 1-12).

The CDR3 contains 15 residues, cysteine and phenylalanine counted. The only DNA kept is the CDR3, 45 bases in frame from the first base. The germline V gene provides CDR1 LGHNA and CDR2 YSLEER. At the junction V is shortened by 1 base and J by 2 bases; bases outside the gene matches: 4. What the work shows at the level of the full study, not this receptor alone: No data were available on ART adherence, viral resistance or therapy changes, limiting inferences about post-ART repertoire changes. Expanded TRB clones identified before ART initiation dominated the repertoire across all time points, though the dominance fluctuated and decreased in many PLHIV after ART. Samples dated from the mid-2000s to the late 2010s, and the ART regimens used may be less effective than current ones. Limited PBMC availability meant only the TCR beta chain was sequenced, without alpha chain pairing. A significant increase in TRB diversity was found to be associated with ART initiation, although TRB diversity was observed to remain significantly below that of transplant donor controls even after long-term ART. Narrower CDR3 length ranges were observed in HIV repertoires than in controls, and an antigen-experienced repertoire with only a slight naive shift after ART was suggested by the network structure. Because cell numbers in pre-ART samples were limited, unsorted PBMC were profiled instead of sorted CD4+ and CD8+ T cells.

Participants were included only if at least one PBMC sample before ART initiation and at least two post-ART samples were available. All participants with HIV were treated in the United States of America. Cryopreserved samples of about 0.95-11 million PBMC were thawed and washed before DNA extraction. At the time of the earliest PBMC sample, participants with HIV were aged between roughly 20 and 55 years. Each participant contributed PBMC samples from 1-4 timepoints before ART initiation and 2-8 timepoints after ART initiation, with a median of 7 samples. For every participant, serial HIV viral load, CD4+ T-cell count, ART history and demographic data were obtained. A Qiagen kit on a QIAcube was used to extract genomic DNA from unsorted PBMC, with samples processed in batches of 12.

The chain is assembled from TRBV4-3 and TRBJ2-7; 8 central bases correspond to TRBD1. This TCR was recovered from a man aged 50-59 years with HIV. Sample: unsorted PBMCs, taken just over 7.2 years after starting antiretroviral therapy. The DNA sequence is TGCGCCAGCAGCCAAGGCCGGGACAGGCCCTACGAGCAGTACTTC. It translates to CASSQGRDRPYEQYF.